The subject of this entry is one TCR beta chain. Unique molecular identifiers were built into the TCRbeta library. One entry per CDR3 protein results from TCRdb running MiXCR on the PCR reads. The sample lists nearly 400,000 distinct CDR3 sequences; 20% were seen once. The CDR3 is 17 residues long. Trimming cost V 7 bases and J 0 bases, with 19 bases left between them. These data originate in a study of T-cell reconstitution after alpha-beta-depleted transplantation in children. The origin of this receptor is a human donor who donated a stem cell graft to a child with acute myeloid leukemia. Sequenced here: PBMCs from the stem cell graft donor, sampled from the stem cell graft. This sequence joins TRBV12-3 or TRBV12-4 and TRBJ2-1; D remains unclear. DNA of the CDR3: TGTGCCAGCACCGCGGCTGGTGCTACTTCCTCCTACAATGAGCAGTTCTTC. Its translation: CASTAAGATSSYNEQFF.